Listed below are T cell receptor beta chains from one sample, sequenced in a study of shared clonotypes between healthy human individuals. This table comes from immunoSEQ multiplex PCR, and its TCRdb copy is limited to in-frame clones, with some not included. This repertoire shows some 2,500,000 clones, roughly 90% found once; its top ten account for 0.37%. Specimen: naive CD4+ T cells from PBMCs. The receptors originated from a man between 18 and 29 years old in good health. Some clones in this sample may be carry-over from other donors' samples. Each CDR3 is given with its conserved first and last residue. Each record gives: D gene, V gene, J gene, CDR3 protein. The D gene is left open where the match is weak.

D: -
V: TRBV25-1
J: TRBJ1-4
CDR3: CASSSRASANEKLFF

D: -
V: TRBV2
J: TRBJ2-3
CDR3: CASSLRVDTQYF

D: TRBD1
V: TRBV5-1
J: TRBJ2-5
CDR3: CASGDRGFQETQYF

D: TRBD1
V: TRBV28
J: TRBJ2-7
CDR3: CASSLPGTGVTEQYF

D: -
V: TRBV30
J: TRBJ1-1
CDR3: CAWSAGRGAEAFF

D: -
V: TRBV21-1
J: TRBJ1-2
CDR3: CASSLDREYGYTF

D: -
V: TRBV2
J: TRBJ2-2
CDR3: CASRILGAGELFF

D: -
V: TRBV5-1
J: TRBJ1-1
CDR3: CASSLAQGSTEAFF

D: -
V: TRBV6-5
J: TRBJ2-5
CDR3: CASSQGMEETQYF

D: -
V: TRBV20-1
J: TRBJ2-7
CDR3: CSAPQREQYF

D: TRBD1
V: TRBV27
J: TRBJ1-2
CDR3: CASSPGTGRGYTF

D: TRBD2
V: TRBV5-1
J: TRBJ2-3
CDR3: CASSTAGTSGTLSTDTQYF

D: -
V: TRBV18
J: TRBJ1-1
CDR3: CASSQVEEAFF

D: -
V: TRBV18
J: TRBJ2-2
CDR3: CASSLGVNTGELFF

D: TRBD1
V: TRBV28
J: TRBJ2-7
CDR3: CASSLGQAIWEQYF

D: TRBD1
V: TRBV6-5
J: TRBJ2-7
CDR3: CASSDRAVLAEQYF

D: TRBD2
V: TRBV9
J: TRBJ2-5
CDR3: CASSVGLLTSGTQETQYF

D: -
V: TRBV18
J: TRBJ2-2
CDR3: CASSPLAGSATGELFF

D: TRBD1
V: TRBV14
J: TRBJ1-2
CDR3: CASSQDRGASGYTF

D: -
V: TRBV11-2
J: TRBJ1-1
CDR3: CASSRINTEAFF

D: -
V: TRBV7-2
J: TRBJ2-7
CDR3: CASSLKRTGLSYEQYF

D: -
V: TRBV7-9
J: TRBJ1-1
CDR3: CASSFRVNTEAFF

D: -
V: TRBV25-1
J: TRBJ1-2
CDR3: CASSEKTTVGAGYTF

D: -
V: TRBV6-1
J: TRBJ1-3
CDR3: CASSDQASFSGNTIYF